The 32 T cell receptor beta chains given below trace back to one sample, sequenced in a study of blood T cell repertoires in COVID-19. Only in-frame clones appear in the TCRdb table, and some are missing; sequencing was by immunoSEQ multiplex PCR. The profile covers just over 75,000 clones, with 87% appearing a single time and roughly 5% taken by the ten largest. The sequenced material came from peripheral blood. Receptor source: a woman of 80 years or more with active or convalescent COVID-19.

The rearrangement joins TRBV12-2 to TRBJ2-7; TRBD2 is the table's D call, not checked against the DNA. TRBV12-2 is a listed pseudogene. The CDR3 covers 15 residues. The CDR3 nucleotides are TGTGCAAGTCGCTTAGTTCGAGCGGGAGTCAGGGAGCAGTACTTC. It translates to CASRLVRAGVREQYF.

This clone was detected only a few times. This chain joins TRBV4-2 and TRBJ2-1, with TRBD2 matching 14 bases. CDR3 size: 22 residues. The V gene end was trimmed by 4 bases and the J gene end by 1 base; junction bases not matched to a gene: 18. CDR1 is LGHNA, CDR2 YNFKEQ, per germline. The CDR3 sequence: CASSPRIGLAGGAFRSYNEQFF. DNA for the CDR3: TGTGCCAGCAGCCCAAGGATAGGACTAGCGGGGGGTGCATTTAGGTCCTACAATGAGCAGTTCTTC.

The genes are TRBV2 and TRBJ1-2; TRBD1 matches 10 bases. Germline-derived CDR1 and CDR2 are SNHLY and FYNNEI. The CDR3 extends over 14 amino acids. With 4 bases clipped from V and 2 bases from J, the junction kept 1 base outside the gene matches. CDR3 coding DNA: TGTGCCAGCAGTGGGGACAGGGGCAACTATGGCTACACCTTC. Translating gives CASSGDRGNYGYTF.

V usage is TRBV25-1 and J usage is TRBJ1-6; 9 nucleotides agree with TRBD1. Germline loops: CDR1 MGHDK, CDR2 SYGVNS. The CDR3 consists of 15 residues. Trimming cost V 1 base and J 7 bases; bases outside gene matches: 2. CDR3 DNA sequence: TGTGCCAGCAGTGAATCCGACAGGGGGAATTCACCCCTCCACTTT. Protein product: CASSESDRGNSPLHF.

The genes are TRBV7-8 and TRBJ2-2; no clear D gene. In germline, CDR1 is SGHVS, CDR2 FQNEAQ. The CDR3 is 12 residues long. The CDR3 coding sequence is TGTGCAACCCACAGTTTTGCCGGGGAGCTGTTTTTT. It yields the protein CATHSFAGELFF.

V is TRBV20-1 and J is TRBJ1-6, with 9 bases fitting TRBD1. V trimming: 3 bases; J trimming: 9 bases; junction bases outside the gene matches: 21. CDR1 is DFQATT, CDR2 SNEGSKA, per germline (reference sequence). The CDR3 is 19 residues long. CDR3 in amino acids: CSASRNLRGGTGKGSPLHF. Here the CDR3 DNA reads TGCAGTGCTAGTCGAAACCTAAGAGGCGGGACAGGGAAGGGTTCACCCCTCCACTTT.

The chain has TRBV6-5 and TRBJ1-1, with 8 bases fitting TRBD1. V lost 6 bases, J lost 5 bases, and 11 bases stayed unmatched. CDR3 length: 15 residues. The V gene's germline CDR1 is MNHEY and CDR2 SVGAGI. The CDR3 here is CASSYHDRGKTEAFF. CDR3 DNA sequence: TGTGCCAGCAGCTACCATGACAGGGGAAAAACTGAAGCTTTCTTT.

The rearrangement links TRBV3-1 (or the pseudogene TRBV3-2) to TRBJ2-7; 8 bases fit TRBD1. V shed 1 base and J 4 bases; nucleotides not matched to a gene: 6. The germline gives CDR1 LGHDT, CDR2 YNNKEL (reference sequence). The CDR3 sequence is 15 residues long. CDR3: CASSQASTGDYEQYF. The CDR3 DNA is TGTGCCAGCAGCCAAGCGTCGACAGGGGATTACGAGCAGTACTTC.

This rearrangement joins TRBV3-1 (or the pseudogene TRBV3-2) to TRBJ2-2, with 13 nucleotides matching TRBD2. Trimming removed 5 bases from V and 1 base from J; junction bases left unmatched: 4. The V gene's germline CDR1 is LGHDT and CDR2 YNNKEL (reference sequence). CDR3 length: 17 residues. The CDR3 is CASSLRTSGRNTGELFF. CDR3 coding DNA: TGTGCCAGCAGCTTACGGACTAGCGGGAGGAACACCGGGGAGCTGTTTTTT.

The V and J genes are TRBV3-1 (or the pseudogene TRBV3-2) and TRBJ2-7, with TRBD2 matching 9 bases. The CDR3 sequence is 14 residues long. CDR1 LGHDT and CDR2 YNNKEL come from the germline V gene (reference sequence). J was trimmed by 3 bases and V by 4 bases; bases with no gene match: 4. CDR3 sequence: CASSLSGGSYEQYF. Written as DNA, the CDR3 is TGTGCCAGCAGCCTGAGCGGGGGGAGCTACGAGCAGTACTTC.

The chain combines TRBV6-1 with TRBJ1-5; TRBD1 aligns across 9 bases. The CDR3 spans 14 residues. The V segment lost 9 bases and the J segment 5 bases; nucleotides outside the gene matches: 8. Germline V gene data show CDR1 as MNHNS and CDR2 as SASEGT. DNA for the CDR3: TGTGCCAGTTTTCCGGGACAGGGTTATCAGCCCCAGCATTTT. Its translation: CASFPGQGYQPQHF.

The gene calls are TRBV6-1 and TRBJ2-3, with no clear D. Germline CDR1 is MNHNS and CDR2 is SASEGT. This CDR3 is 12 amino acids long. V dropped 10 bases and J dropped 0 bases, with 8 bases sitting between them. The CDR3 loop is CATSGSTDTQYF. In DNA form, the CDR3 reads TGTGCCACCTCAGGAAGCACAGATACGCAGTATTTT.

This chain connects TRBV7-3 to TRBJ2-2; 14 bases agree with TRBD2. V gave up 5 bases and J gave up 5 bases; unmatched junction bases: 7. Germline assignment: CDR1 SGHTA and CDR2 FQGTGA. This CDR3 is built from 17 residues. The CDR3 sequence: CASSRGLAGGGTGELFF. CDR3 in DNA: TGTGCCAGCAGCCGCGGACTAGCGGGGGGAGGGACCGGGGAGCTGTTTTTT.

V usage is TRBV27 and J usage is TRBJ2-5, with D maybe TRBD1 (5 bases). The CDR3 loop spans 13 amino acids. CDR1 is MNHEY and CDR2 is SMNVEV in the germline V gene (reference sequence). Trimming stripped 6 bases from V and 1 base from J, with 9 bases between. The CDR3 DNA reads TGTGCCAGCAGCATTGGGGCCCAAGAGACCCAGTACTTC. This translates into CASSIGAQETQYF.

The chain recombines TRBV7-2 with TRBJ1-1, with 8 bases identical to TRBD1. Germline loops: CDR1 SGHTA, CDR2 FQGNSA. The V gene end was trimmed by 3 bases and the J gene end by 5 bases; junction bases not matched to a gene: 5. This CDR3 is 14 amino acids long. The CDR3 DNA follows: TGTGCCAGCAGCTTCAGGACAGGGCGGACTGAAGCTTTCTTT. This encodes CASSFRTGRTEAFF. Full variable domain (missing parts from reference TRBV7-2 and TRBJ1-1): GAGVSQSPSNKVTEKGKDVELRCDPISGHTALYWYRQSLGQGLEFLIYFQGNSAPDKSGLPSDRFSAERTGGSVSTLTIQRTQQEDSAVYLCASSFRTGRTEAFFGQGTRLTVV.

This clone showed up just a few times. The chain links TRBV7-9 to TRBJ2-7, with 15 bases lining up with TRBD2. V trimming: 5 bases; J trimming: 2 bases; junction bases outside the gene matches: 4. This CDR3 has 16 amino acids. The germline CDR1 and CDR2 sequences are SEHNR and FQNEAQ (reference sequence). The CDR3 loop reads CASSTRTSGRAYEQYF. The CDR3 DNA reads TGTGCCAGCAGCACCCGGACTAGCGGGAGGGCCTACGAGCAGTACTTC.

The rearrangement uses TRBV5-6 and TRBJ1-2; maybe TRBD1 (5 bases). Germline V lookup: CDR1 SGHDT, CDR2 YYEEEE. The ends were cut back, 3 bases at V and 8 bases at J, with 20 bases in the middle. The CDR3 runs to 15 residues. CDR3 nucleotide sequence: TGTGCCAGCAGCTCGCTTTCAGGGTTATCGCGAGGCTACACCTTC. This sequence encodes CASSSLSGLSRGYTF.

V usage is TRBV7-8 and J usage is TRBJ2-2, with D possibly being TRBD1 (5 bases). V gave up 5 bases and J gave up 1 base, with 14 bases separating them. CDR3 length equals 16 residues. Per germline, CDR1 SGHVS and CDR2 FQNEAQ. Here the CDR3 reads CASSQGTTGNTGELFF. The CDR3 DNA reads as TGTGCCAGCAGCCAAGGCACAACAGGGAACACCGGGGAGCTGTTTTTT.

CDR3 in DNA: TGTGCCAGCAGCTTACCGGACAGACCTTGGGAGCAGTACTTC. Its protein is CASSLPDRPWEQYF. This sequence joins TRBV7-2 and TRBJ2-7, with D perhaps TRBD1 (6 bases). V was clipped by 2 bases and J by 7 bases, with 15 bases between them. The V gene's germline CDR1 is SGHTA and CDR2 FQGNSA. The CDR3 is made up of 14 amino acids.

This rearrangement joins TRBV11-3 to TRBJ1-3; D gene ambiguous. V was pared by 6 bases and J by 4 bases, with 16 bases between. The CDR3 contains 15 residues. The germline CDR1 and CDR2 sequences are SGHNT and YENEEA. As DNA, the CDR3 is TGTGCCAGCAGAGGAGTCTTCCAAAGAGGAAACACCATATATTTT. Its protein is CASRGVFQRGNTIYF.

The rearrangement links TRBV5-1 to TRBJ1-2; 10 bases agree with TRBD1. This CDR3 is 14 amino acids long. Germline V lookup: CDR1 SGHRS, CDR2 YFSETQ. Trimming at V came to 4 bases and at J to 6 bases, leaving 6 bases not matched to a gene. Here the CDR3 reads CASSLTGGPNGYTF. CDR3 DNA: TGCGCCAGCAGCCTGACAGGGGGCCCGAATGGCTACACCTTC.

The CDR3 loop is CATSELSSAGFRGGEQFF. The DNA of the CDR3 is TGTGCCACCAGTGAACTCTCTAGCGCGGGCTTTAGGGGGGGTGAGCAGTTCTTC. The V gene is TRBV24-1, the J gene TRBJ2-1; tentative D call: TRBD2 (7 bases). This CDR3 spans 18 amino acids. Trimming stripped 4 bases from V and 9 bases from J, with 27 bases between. CDR1 is KGHDR and CDR2 is SFDVKD in the germline V gene.

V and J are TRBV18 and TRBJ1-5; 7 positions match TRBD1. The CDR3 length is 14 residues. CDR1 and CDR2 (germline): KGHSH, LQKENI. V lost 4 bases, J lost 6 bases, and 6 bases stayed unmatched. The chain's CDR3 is CASSRDRDPQPQHF. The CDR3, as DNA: TGTGCCAGCTCACGCGACAGGGACCCTCAGCCCCAGCATTTT.

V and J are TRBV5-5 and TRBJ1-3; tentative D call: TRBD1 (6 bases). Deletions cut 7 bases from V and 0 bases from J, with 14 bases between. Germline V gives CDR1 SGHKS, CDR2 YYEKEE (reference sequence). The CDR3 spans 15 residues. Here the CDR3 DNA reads TGTGCCAGCGGGACCAGGGGAAGCTCTGGAAACACCATATATTTT. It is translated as CASGTRGSSGNTIYF.

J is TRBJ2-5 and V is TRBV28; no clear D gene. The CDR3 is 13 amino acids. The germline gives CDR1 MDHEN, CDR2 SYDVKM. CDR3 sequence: CVSTRNVQETQYF. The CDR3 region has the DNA TGTGTTTCGACAAGGAATGTACAAGAGACCCAGTACTTC.

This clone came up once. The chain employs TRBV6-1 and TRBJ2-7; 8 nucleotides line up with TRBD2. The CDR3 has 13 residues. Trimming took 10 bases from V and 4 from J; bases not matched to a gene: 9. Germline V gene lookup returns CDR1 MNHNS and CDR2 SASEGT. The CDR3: CATTGGDKYEQYF. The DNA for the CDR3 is TGTGCCACCACGGGAGGGGACAAGTACGAGCAGTACTTC.

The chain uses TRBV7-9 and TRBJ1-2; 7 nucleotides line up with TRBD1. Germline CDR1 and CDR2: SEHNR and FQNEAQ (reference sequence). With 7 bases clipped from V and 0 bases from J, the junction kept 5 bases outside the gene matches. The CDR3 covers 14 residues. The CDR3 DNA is TGTGCCAGCAACCCACAGGGGTCTAACTATGGCTACACCTTC. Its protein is CASNPQGSNYGYTF.

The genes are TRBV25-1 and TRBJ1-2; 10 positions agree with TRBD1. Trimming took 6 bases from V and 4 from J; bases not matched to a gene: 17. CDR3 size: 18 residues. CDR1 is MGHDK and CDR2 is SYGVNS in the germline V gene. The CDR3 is CASRGQGLPSGLFYGYTF. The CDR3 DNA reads TGTGCCAGCAGGGGACAGGGGCTCCCTTCGGGCCTATTCTATGGCTACACCTTC.

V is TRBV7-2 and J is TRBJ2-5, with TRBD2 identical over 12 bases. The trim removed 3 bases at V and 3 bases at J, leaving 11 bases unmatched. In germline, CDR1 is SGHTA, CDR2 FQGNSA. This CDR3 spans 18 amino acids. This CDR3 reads CASSFGRLAGAQKETQYF. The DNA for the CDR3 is TGTGCCAGCAGCTTCGGACGACTAGCGGGGGCCCAAAAAGAGACCCAGTACTTC.

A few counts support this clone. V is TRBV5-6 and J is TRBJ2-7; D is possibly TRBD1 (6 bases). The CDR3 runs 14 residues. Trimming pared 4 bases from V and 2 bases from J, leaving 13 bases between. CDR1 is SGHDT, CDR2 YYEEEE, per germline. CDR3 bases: TGTGCCAGCAGCGGGCCGGGACACACCTACGAGCAGTACTTC. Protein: CASSGPGHTYEQYF.

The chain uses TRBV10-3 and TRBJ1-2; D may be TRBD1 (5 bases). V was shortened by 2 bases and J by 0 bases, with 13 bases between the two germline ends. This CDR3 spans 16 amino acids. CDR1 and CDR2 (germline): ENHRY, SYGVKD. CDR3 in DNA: TGTGCCATCAGTGAGGGCCCAGGGTATCCTAACTATGGCTACACCTTC. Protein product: CAISEGPGYPNYGYTF.

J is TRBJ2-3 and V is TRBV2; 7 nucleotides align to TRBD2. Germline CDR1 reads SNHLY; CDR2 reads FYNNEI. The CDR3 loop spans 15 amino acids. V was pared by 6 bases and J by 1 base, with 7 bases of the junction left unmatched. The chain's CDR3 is CASSSSGGGTDTQYF. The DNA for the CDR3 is TGTGCCAGCAGCTCTAGCGGAGGAGGCACAGATACGCAGTATTTT.